This is a list of T cell receptor beta chains from one sample in a study of CD8+ T cells in alopecia areata. Libraries were prepared by immunoSEQ multiplex PCR; TCRdb keeps only in-frame clonotypes and omits some of them. Of some 180,000 clones listed, approximately 53% are singletons. The sample was CD8+ T cells sorted from blood, taken at week 24, from a patient treated with tofacitinib. Every receptor here comes from a human donor with alopecia areata. Each CDR3 is given with its conserved first and last residue. A D gene is named only where the DNA matches it firmly. The listing skips clone size in some rows; elsewhere it reads once, few, many or a size class.

V gene	D gene	J gene	CDR3 length	clone size	CDR3 DNA	CDR3 protein
TRBV29-1	.	TRBJ2-1	15	few	TGCAGCGTTGAAGATCCGGCCAGGGGGGACAATGAGCAGTTCTTC	CSVEDPARGDNEQFF
TRBV7-9	.	TRBJ2-7	15	.	TGTGCCAGCAGCACGAGACTAGTTAGCTCCTACGAGCAGTACTTC	CASSTRLVSSYEQYF
TRBV13	.	TRBJ2-3	12	.	TGTGCCAGCAGCCTCATCACAGATACGCAGTATTTT	CASSLITDTQYF
TRBV27	.	TRBJ2-7	11	.	TGTGCCAGCAGGAACCACTACGAGCAGTACTTC	CASRNHYEQYF
TRBV30	.	TRBJ2-3	11	.	TGTGCCTGGAGTGTCTCCCATACGCAGTATTTT	CAWSVSHTQYF
TRBV25-1	.	TRBJ2-3	12	.	TGTGCCAGCGGCAGGAGCACAGATACGCAGTATTTT	CASGRSTDTQYF
TRBV5-1	.	TRBJ2-7	13	.	TGCGCCAGCAGCCTGCTAATAACCTACGAGCAGTACTTC	CASSLLITYEQYF
TRBV19	.	TRBJ1-1	14	few	TGTGCCAGTAGTATTATTGAGAAGGCCCCTGAAGCTTTCTTT	CASSIIEKAPEAFF
TRBV11-2	TRBD2	TRBJ2-1	16	.	TGTGCCAGCAGCTTAGCGGGGACTAGCGGGGTCCATGAGCAGTTCTTC	CASSLAGTSGVHEQFF
TRBV5-1	.	TRBJ1-2	11	.	TGCGCCAGCAGCTATGAGGATGGCTACACCTTC	CASSYEDGYTF
TRBV19	TRBD1	TRBJ2-3	14	few	TGTGCCAGTAATCGACAGGGCAGCACAGATACGCAGTATTTT	CASNRQGSTDTQYF
TRBV6-4	.	TRBJ2-1	14	.	TGTGCCAGCAGTGAGGGGGGGCCCTACAATGAGCAGTTCTTC	CASSEGGPYNEQFF
TRBV14	.	TRBJ2-1	17	few	TGTGCCAGCAGTCAAATTAGCGGCCAGAGCTCCTACAATGAGCAGTTCTTC	CASSQISGQSSYNEQFF
TRBV27	TRBD1	TRBJ1-1	15	once	TGTGCCAGCAGTCCCCCGGGACAGATGAACACTGAAGCTTTCTTT	CASSPPGQMNTEAFF
TRBV7-8	TRBD1	TRBJ2-7	15	.	TGTGCCAGCAGCGGTCTGGGACAGGACTCCTACGAGCAGTACTTC	CASSGLGQDSYEQYF
TRBV30	.	TRBJ1-1	12	once	TGTGCCTGTCGGGACGGTGACACTGAAGCTTTCTTT	CACRDGDTEAFF
TRBV30	.	TRBJ2-2	11	.	TGTGCCTGGAAAGTCACCGGGGAGCTGTTTTTT	CAWKVTGELFF
TRBV6-4	TRBD2	TRBJ2-1	15	many	TGTGCCAGCAGTGACGCTAGCGGGGGGTCGAGTGAGCAGTTCTTC	CASSDASGGSSEQFF
TRBV11-2	.	TRBJ1-1	14	few	TGTGCCAGCAGCTGGGCCCATTCCGACACTGAAGCTTTCTTT	CASSWAHSDTEAFF
TRBV28	.	TRBJ2-7	13	.	TGTGCCAGCATCCCCCTCGGGGACTACGAGCAGTACTTC	CASIPLGDYEQYF
TRBV30	TRBD1	TRBJ1-1	14	few	TGTGCCTGGGGGACAGGCAGCATGAACACTGAAGCTTTCTTT	CAWGTGSMNTEAFF
TRBV29-1	TRBD2	TRBJ2-1	13	.	TGCAGCGTTGAACTAGCGGGATCCGATGAGCAGTTCTTC	CSVELAGSDEQFF
TRBV25-1	.	TRBJ2-7	11	.	TGTGCCAGCAGGCTTTCCTACGAGCAGTACTTC	CASRLSYEQYF
TRBV4-1	.	TRBJ2-7	15	.	TGCGCCAGCAGCCAAACTGTTGGGACTGCCTACGAGCAGTACTTC	CASSQTVGTAYEQYF
TRBV12-5	.	TRBJ2-1	15	.	TGTGCTAGTGGTTTGTGGGAGCAGACCGGGAATGAGCAGTTCTTC	CASGLWEQTGNEQFF
TRBV11-2	.	TRBJ2-1	14	.	TGTGCCAGCATGGAGGATTCCTCCTACAATGAGCAGTTCTTC	CASMEDSSYNEQFF
TRBV5-6	.	TRBJ1-4	15	few	TGTGCCAGCAGCTTGGAACAGGTCGGCGGAGAAAAACTGTTTTTT	CASSLEQVGGEKLFF
TRBV27	.	TRBJ2-3	14	.	TGTGCCAGCAGTTTGAGGGAGTCCACAGATACGCAGTATTTT	CASSLRESTDTQYF
TRBV9	.	TRBJ1-2	15	.	TGTGCCAGCAGCGTAAGGGCGAACACTAACTATGGCTACACCTTC	CASSVRANTNYGYTF
TRBV6-6	.	TRBJ2-7	16	.	TGTGCCAGCAGTTACTCGATGATAGCTGGGGACTACGAGCAGTACTTC	CASSYSMIAGDYEQYF
TRBV5-1	.	TRBJ1-1	11	.	TGCGCCAGCAGCTCGGGGCTAGAAGCTTTCTTT	CASSSGLEAFF
TRBV2	TRBD1	TRBJ1-2	16	few	TGTGCCAGCCCGGCCGGGACAGGGTCCGTGGACTATGGCTACACCTTC	CASPAGTGSVDYGYTF
TRBV9	TRBD1	TRBJ2-2	15	.	TGTGCCAGCAGCCCTCAGGGGGCGCAAACCGGGGAGCTGTTTTTT	CASSPQGAQTGELFF
TRBV4-1	.	TRBJ1-5	14	.	TGCGCCAGCAGCCAGGGGGCAGGGACTCAGCCCCAGCATTTT	CASSQGAGTQPQHF
TRBV28	TRBD2	TRBJ2-5	14	.	TGTGCCAGCAGTTTCTTGAGGGGAGGGGAGACCCAGTACTTC	CASSFLRGGETQYF
TRBV4-3	.	TRBJ2-7	15	few	TGCGCCAGCAGCCAAGGGTGGGGTGGGTCCTACGAGCAGTACTTC	CASSQGWGGSYEQYF
TRBV29-1	.	TRBJ1-1	10	few	TGCAGCGTTGGGGGCACTGAAGCTTTCTTT	CSVGGTEAFF
TRBV5-6	.	TRBJ1-1	15	.	TGTGCCAGCAGCCTGGGGGAGCGGGTACGGGCTGAAGCTTTCTTT	CASSLGERVRAEAFF
TRBV7-2	.	TRBJ2-1	12	.	TGTGCCAGCAGCTTAGGGCGAAATGAGCAGTTCTTC	CASSLGRNEQFF
TRBV9	.	TRBJ1-1	11	.	TGTGCCAGCGGGACGGTCGCTGAAGCTTTCTTT	CASGTVAEAFF
TRBV30	.	TRBJ2-1	13	.	TGTGCCTGGAGCGGGGGGCCGAACAATGAGCAGTTCTTC	CAWSGGPNNEQFF
TRBV9	.	TRBJ1-1	13	few	TGTGCCAGCAGCCGTAAGTACGGGACTGAAGCTTTCTTT	CASSRKYGTEAFF